This T cell receptor beta chain was recovered during a study of T cell responses to AZD1222 COVID-19 vaccine. Using immunoSEQ multiplex PCR, the repertoire was profiled, and TCRdb retains in-frame clones only, with some absent. The sample consists of roughly 65,000 clones, approximately 87% of them appearing once. This clone appeared once. Germline V gene sequence: CDR1 SGHAT, CDR2 FQNNGV. V was clipped by 5 bases and J by 6 bases, with 14 bases between them. This CDR3 has 15 residues. This clonotype originated in an adult who received the AZD1222 COVID-19 vaccine. Sample: peripheral blood, taken 28 days after the second AZD1222 dose. The genes are TRBV11-2 and TRBJ1-6; tentatively, D is TRBD1 (6 bases). DNA for the CDR3: TGTGCCAGCAGCCTCAGGGGACGGCTTAATTCACCCCTCCACTTT. This gives the protein CASSLRGRLNSPLHF. The full variable domain, rest sourced from reference TRBV11-2 and TRBJ1-6, is EAGVAQSPRYKIIEKRQSVAFWCNPISGHATLYWYQQILGQGPKLLIQFQNNGVVDDSQLPKDRFSAERLKGVDSTLKIQPAKLEDSAVYLCASSLRGRLNSPLHFGNGTRLTVT.